The 25 T cell receptor beta chains presented below share a single source sample, sequenced in a study of blood T cell repertoires in COVID-19. Sequencing was performed with immunoSEQ multiplex PCR; in TCRdb, only in-frame clones are kept and a portion is missing. The sample gives approximately 99,000 clones, less than 85% of which show up once; less than 2% is in the top ten. Source material: peripheral blood. The origin of the receptors is a woman in her thirties or forties with acute or convalescent COVID-19.

The V and J genes are TRBV30 and TRBJ2-3; a possible D gene is TRBD2 (5 bases). The CDR3 totals 13 residues. V shed 0 bases and J shed 5 bases, with 9 bases lying between them. The germline gives CDR1 GTSNPN, CDR2 SVGIG (reference sequence). The CDR3 DNA follows: TGTGCCTGGAGTGTAGGAGGCAGAGATACGCAGTATTTT. Amino acids: CAWSVGGRDTQYF. The variable domain in full, completed from reference TRBV30 and TRBJ2-3, reads SQTIHQWPATLVQPVGSPLSLECTVEGTSNPNLYWYRQAAGRGLQLLFYSVGIGQISSEVPQNLSASRPQDRQFILSSKKLLLSDSGFYLCAWSVGGRDTQYFGPGTRLTVL.

The gene calls are TRBV11-3 and TRBJ2-1; 8 bases map to TRBD2. Per germline, CDR1 SGHNT and CDR2 YENEEA. This CDR3 contains 14 residues. Unmatched junction bases numbered 3, after V lost 1 base and J lost 7 bases. CDR3 sequence reads: CASSLGLAKNEQFF. The CDR3 DNA reads TGTGCCAGCAGCTTAGGACTAGCGAAAAATGAGCAGTTCTTC.

The chain is built from TRBV7-8 and TRBJ1-1; the match to TRBD1 covers 10 bases. V was clipped by 2 bases and J by 4 bases; unmatched bases: 13. The length of the CDR3 is 18 residues. Germline values: CDR1 SGHVS, CDR2 FQNEAQ. In DNA form, the CDR3 reads TGTGCCAGCAGCTTATGGACCCCCGTGACAGGGGGCACCACTGAAGCTTTCTTT. It codes for CASSLWTPVTGGTTEAFF.

The DNA of the CDR3 is TGTGCCAGCAGCATCGTGGCTCAGGACATTCAGTACTTC. Translated, it gives CASSIVAQDIQYF. The chain combines TRBV7-2 with TRBJ2-4; no clear D gene. Trimming cost V 5 bases and J 8 bases, with 13 bases left between them. Germline V lookup: CDR1 SGHTA, CDR2 FQGNSA. The CDR3 length is 13 residues.

Notes on this clone: With a much larger clone just one base away, this may be a read error. The V and J genes are TRBV12-3 or TRBV12-4 and TRBJ1-1; 8 bases fit TRBD1. There are 13 residues in the CDR3. The J segment lost 4 bases and the V segment lost 2 bases, leaving 0 bases of the junction unmatched. The CDR3 loop is CASSLQGATEAFF. CDR3 nucleotides: TGTGCCAGCAGTTTACAGGGGGCCACTGAAGCTTTCTTT.

The chain joins TRBV10-1 to TRBJ1-6, with 8 bases fitting TRBD1. The CDR3 has 15 residues. Germline V lookup: CDR1 WNHNN, CDR2 SYGVQD (reference sequence). The J segment lost 6 bases and the V segment lost 8 bases, leaving 9 bases of the junction unmatched. CDR3 DNA: TGCGCCAGCTCTACAGGGGGTAGTTTTAATTCACCCCTCCACTTT. Protein: CASSTGGSFNSPLHF.

This sequence joins TRBV5-6 and TRBJ2-7; 9 bases match TRBD2. V lost 4 bases and J lost 3; bases outside the gene matches: 5. The germline gives CDR1 SGHDT, CDR2 YYEEEE. The CDR3 has 14 residues. In DNA, the CDR3 is TGTGCCAGCAGCGATTCTAGCGGGGTCTACGAGCAGTACTTC. Amino acid sequence: CASSDSSGVYEQYF.

V is TRBV7-6 and J is TRBJ2-5; the match to TRBD1 covers 10 bases. The CDR3 extends over 15 amino acids. The V gene's germline CDR1 is SGHVS and CDR2 FNYEAQ. The ends lost 5 bases at V and 5 bases at J; junction bases unmatched: 8. CDR3 nucleotides: TGTGCCAGCAGCCGCGAGGACAGGGGGAGCGAGACCCAGTACTTC. This translates into CASSREDRGSETQYF. Variable domain in full (rest from reference TRBV7-6 and TRBJ2-5): GAGVSQSPRYKVTKRGQDVALRCDPISGHVSLYWYRQALGQGPEFLTYFNYEAQQDKSGLPNDRFSAERPEGSISTLTIQRTEQRDSAMYRCASSREDRGSETQYFGPGTRLLVL.

The CDR3 sequence: CASSQERRLGEQYF. In DNA, the CDR3 is TGTGCCAGCAGCCAAGAGCGCAGGCTGGGCGAGCAGTACTTC. The genes are TRBV14 and TRBJ2-7; D call uncertain. Trimming shortened V by 0 bases and J by 6 bases, and 12 bases separated the two germline ends. Germline V gene lookup returns CDR1 SGHDN and CDR2 FVKESK. CDR3 size: 14 residues.

V is TRBV7-3 and J is TRBJ2-6; 11 bases agree with TRBD1. CDR3 size: 18 residues. Germline V lookup: CDR1 SGHTA, CDR2 FQGTGA. V lost 2 bases and J lost 3; bases outside the gene matches: 6. The DNA for the CDR3 is TGTGCCAGCAGCTTAGTACCGGGACAGGGGGATGGGGCCAACGTCCTGACTTTC. Encoded protein: CASSLVPGQGDGANVLTF.

The sample holds many counts of this clone. This chain uses TRBV15 with TRBJ1-4; 7 nucleotides line up with TRBD1. The V gene end was trimmed by 3 bases and the J gene end by 12 bases; junction bases not matched to a gene: 7. The germline CDR1 and CDR2 sequences are LNHNV and YYDKDF (reference sequence). The CDR3 runs 13 residues. Here the CDR3 reads CATSRGTALELFF. CDR3 nucleotide sequence: TGTGCCACCAGCAGGGGGACAGCCTTGGAACTGTTTTTT.

The V gene is TRBV5-5, the J gene TRBJ2-7; 7 bases are shared with TRBD2. The CDR3 loop spans 14 amino acids. Germline CDR1 reads SGHKS; CDR2 reads YYEKEE (reference sequence). V was clipped by 0 bases and J by 6 bases; unmatched bases: 6. The CDR3 reads CASSLAQRGSEQYF. DNA for the CDR3: TGTGCCAGCAGCTTGGCCCAGCGGGGTTCCGAGCAGTACTTC.

The CDR3 loop reads CASLRASRGPSSYNEQFF. The CDR3 nucleotides are TGTGCCAGCCTTAGGGCATCGCGGGGGCCCAGCTCCTACAATGAGCAGTTCTTC. The chain links TRBV7-2 to TRBJ2-1; the D gene is possibly TRBD2 (7 bases). This CDR3 region has 18 residues. Trimming cost V 8 bases and J 0 bases, with 23 bases left between them. CDR1 and CDR2 from the germline V gene are SGHTA and FQGNSA.

The CDR3 DNA is TGCGCCAGCAGCTTGGCTTCGAGGGGACTAGCGGGGGGGAGGCAAGAGACCCAGTACTTC. This encodes CASSLASRGLAGGRQETQYF. V gene TRBV5-1 combines with J gene TRBJ2-5; TRBD2 agrees at 16 bases. The V segment lost 0 bases and the J segment 2 bases; nucleotides outside the gene matches: 10. The CDR3 runs to 20 residues. Germline V CDR1 and CDR2: SGHRS, YFSETQ.

The chain employs TRBV15 and TRBJ2-1, with TRBD2 as a possible D gene (5 bases). The CDR3 contains 15 residues. Trimming pared 0 bases from V and 4 bases from J, leaving 10 bases between. The V gene's germline CDR1 is LNHNV and CDR2 YYDKDF (reference sequence). The DNA for the CDR3 is TGTGCCACCAGCAGAGATAGAGGACTGTACAATGAGCAGTTCTTC. Translating gives CATSRDRGLYNEQFF.

The chain couples TRBV7-9 to TRBJ1-1; 9 bases line up with TRBD1. This CDR3 has 14 residues. V was pared by 6 bases and J by 2 bases, with 4 bases of the junction left unmatched. The germline gives CDR1 SEHNR, CDR2 FQNEAQ (reference sequence). The chain's CDR3 is CASRATGGNTEAFF. DNA for the CDR3: TGTGCCAGCAGAGCGACAGGGGGAAACACTGAAGCTTTCTTT. The full variable domain, in which reference TRBV7-9 and TRBJ1-1 provide the parts outside the CDR3, is DTGVSQNPRHKITKRGQNVTFRCDPISEHNRLYWYRQTLGQGPEFLTYFQNEAQLEKSRLLSDRFSAERPKGSFSTLEIQRTEQGDSAMYLCASRATGGNTEAFFGQGTRLTVV.

The J gene is TRBJ1-4, the V gene TRBV16; D unclear. Deletions cut 1 base from V and 8 bases from J, with 14 bases between. The CDR3 runs 15 residues. Germline V gene data show CDR1 as KGHSY and CDR2 as FQNENV. In DNA form, the CDR3 reads TGTGCCAGCAGCCAATTGTTCAGTTCGGGGGAAAAACTGTTTTTT. Protein sequence: CASSQLFSSGEKLFF. Full variable domain (missing parts from reference TRBV16 and TRBJ1-4): GEEVAQTPKHLVRGEGQKAKLYCAPIKGHSYVFWYQQVLKNEFKFLISFQNENVFDETGMPKERFSAKCLPNSPCSLEIQATKLEDSAVYFCASSQLFSSGEKLFFGSGTQLSVL.

This clone was seen more than once but under ten times. The V and J genes are TRBV19 and TRBJ1-5; possible D gene TRBD1, 6 bases. Trimming pared 5 bases from V and 3 bases from J, leaving 11 bases between. Germline V gene data show CDR1 as LNHDA and CDR2 as SQIVND (reference sequence). The CDR3 loop spans 14 amino acids. CDR3 in amino acids: CASSPRTANQPQHF. CDR3 DNA sequence: TGTGCCAGTAGTCCACGGACAGCCAATCAGCCCCAGCATTTT.

The CDR3 here is CASSLLNRGHEQYF. CDR3 DNA sequence: TGTGCCAGTAGTCTGTTGAATAGGGGTCACGAGCAGTACTTC. The rearrangement links TRBV19 to TRBJ2-7, with D perhaps matching TRBD1 (5 bases). This CDR3 spans 14 amino acids. Between the trimmed V and J ends, which lost 5 bases and 5 bases, there was a span of 16 bases. The V gene's germline CDR1 is LNHDA and CDR2 SQIVND (reference sequence).

This clone was seen a few times. The J gene is TRBJ2-3, the V gene TRBV29-1, with 8 bases identical to TRBD1. V shed 7 bases and J 3 bases; nucleotides not matched to a gene: 0. The CDR3 is 11 residues long. From germline, CDR1 is SQVTM and CDR2 ANQGSEA. The CDR3 here is CSGTGTDTQYF. The CDR3 coding sequence is TGCAGCGGGACAGGGACAGATACGCAGTATTTT.

This clone was counted only a few times. The J gene is TRBJ2-5, the V gene TRBV6-1; the match to TRBD1 covers 7 bases. Germline V gives CDR1 MNHNS, CDR2 SASEGT. After removal of 3 bases from V and 5 bases from J, the junction contained 3 bases not matched to a gene. This CDR3 region has 13 residues. This CDR3 reads CASSEARGETQYF. CDR3 nucleotide sequence: TGTGCCAGCAGTGAGGCCAGGGGGGAGACCCAGTACTTC.

The chain carries TRBV2 and TRBJ1-1, with D possibly being TRBD1 (5 bases). In germline, CDR1 is SNHLY, CDR2 FYNNEI. V dropped 4 bases and J dropped 9 bases, with 6 bases sitting between them. There are 10 residues in the CDR3. CDR3 amino acids: CASSGGQAFF. Written as DNA, the CDR3 is TGTGCCAGCAGTGGGGGCCAAGCTTTCTTT.

V is TRBV20-1 and J is TRBJ1-1; D uncertain. The CDR3 is 10 amino acids. Between the trimmed V and J ends, which lost 6 bases and 7 bases, there was a span of 9 bases. CDR1 is DFQATT and CDR2 is SNEGSKA in the germline V gene (reference sequence). CDR3 in amino acids: CSAEAFEAFF. CDR3 nucleotides: TGCAGTGCGGAGGCATTTGAAGCTTTCTTT.

The chain carries TRBV19 and TRBJ2-1; D is uncertain. The CDR3 contains 15 residues. The V gene lost 2 bases and the J gene lost 2 bases, with 10 bases spanning the gap. Germline V gene data show CDR1 as LNHDA and CDR2 as SQIVND (reference sequence). The CDR3: CASSISSGTYNEQFF. CDR3 coding DNA: TGTGCCAGTAGTATAAGCTCAGGAACCTACAATGAGCAGTTCTTC.

J is TRBJ2-2 and V is TRBV6-5; 12 nucleotides line up with TRBD1. CDR3 length: 15 residues. CDR1 is MNHEY and CDR2 is SVGAGI in the germline V gene. Germline trimming cut 7 bases from V and 7 bases from J; bases unmatched to any gene: 7. In nucleotides, the CDR3 is TGTGCCAGCACTGCGGGACAGGGGGCCGGCGGGGAGCTGTTTTTT. Protein product: CASTAGQGAGGELFF.